This passage covers 22 T cell receptor beta chains from one sample sequenced in a study of metastatic and nonmetastatic thyroid tumors. TCRdb re-called the PCR reads via MiXCR. The data hold 25,000 to 30,000 clones, with around 4% observed a single time. There were no patients who had received any treatment before thyroid surgery. The sample taken for sequencing was blood. All receptors come from a female donor with papillary thyroid cancer or a benign thyroid nodule (not recorded which). Some clones in this sample may be carry-over from other donors' samples.

At least ten counts were recorded for this clone. The rearrangement links TRBV28 to TRBJ2-5; TRBD2 matches 7 bases. Germline V gene lookup returns CDR1 MDHEN and CDR2 SYDVKM. With 8 bases clipped from V and 3 bases from J, the junction kept 6 bases outside the gene matches. The CDR3 runs to 13 residues. Written as DNA, the CDR3 is TGTGCCAGCGGGAGGGTGGATGAAGAGACCCAGTACTTC. It translates to CASGRVDEETQYF.

The chain couples TRBV2 to TRBJ2-7; D uncertain. CDR1 is SNHLY and CDR2 is FYNNEI in the germline V gene. V shed 4 bases and J shed 4 bases, with 11 bases lying between them. The CDR3 is 13 residues long. CDR3 loop: CASSAGRLYEQYV. The CDR3 DNA follows: TGTGCCAGCAGTGCTGGCCGTTTGTACGAGCAGTACGTC.

This clone was counted many times. The J gene is TRBJ2-1, the V gene TRBV4-1; D gene uncertain. V was shortened by 1 base and J by 0 bases, with 7 bases between the two germline ends. CDR3 length: 15 amino acids. Germline V gene lookup returns CDR1 MGHRA and CDR2 YSYEKL. CDR3 nucleotides: TGCGCCAGCAGCCAAGTCGGTAGCTCCTACAATGAGCAGTTCTTC. This gives the protein CASSQVGSSYNEQFF.

This clone has a count of ten or more. V is TRBV2 and J is TRBJ1-4; D perhaps matches TRBD1 (5 bases). CDR1 SNHLY and CDR2 FYNNEI come from the germline V gene. The V and J ends lost 1 base and 7 bases respectively, with 10 bases between them. This CDR3 has 14 amino acids. In DNA, the CDR3 is TGTGCCAGCAGTGAAGGGCCGGGGGGTGAAAAACTGTTTTTT. Amino acids: CASSEGPGGEKLFF.

This clone has at least ten counts. The chain carries TRBV2 and TRBJ2-7, with D maybe TRBD1 (5 bases). In germline, CDR1 is SNHLY, CDR2 FYNNEI. CDR3 length equals 12 residues. Trimming shortened V by 10 bases and J by 0 bases, and 10 bases separated the two germline ends. The CDR3 DNA follows: TGTGCCATACAGACAGACTCCTACGAGCAGTACTTC. Its protein is CAIQTDSYEQYF.

This clone was seen more than once but under ten times. The chain joins TRBV19 to TRBJ1-6; possible D gene TRBD1, 6 bases. Germline CDR1 and CDR2: LNHDA and SQIVND (reference sequence). The V end lost 5 bases, the J end lost 10 bases, and 12 bases lay between the germline ends. The CDR3 runs to 13 residues. The CDR3 reads CASSREGDSPLHF. The CDR3 DNA reads TGTGCCAGTAGTCGGGAGGGGGACTCACCCCTCCACTTT.

This clone was found many times. This sequence joins TRBV4-1 and TRBJ1-3, with a possible D match to TRBD1 (6 bases). In germline, CDR1 is MGHRA, CDR2 YSYEKL. V was shortened by 3 bases and J by 0 bases, with 12 bases between the two germline ends. The CDR3 sequence is 16 residues long. The CDR3 sequence is CASSQPTGNSGNTIYF. In DNA form, the CDR3 reads TGCGCCAGCAGCCAGCCAACAGGGAACTCTGGAAACACCATATATTTT.

On this clone itself: At one boundary the junction diverges from the germline segment, which might be a read error. The CDR3 sequence: CASGQEGHASYNEQFF. The DNA for the CDR3 is TGTGCCAGCGGCCAAGAAGGGCACGCCTCCTACAATGAGCAGTTCTTC. The chain employs TRBV4-2 and TRBJ2-1; D unresolved. Germline V CDR1 and CDR2: LGHNA, YNFKEQ. CDR3 length: 16 amino acids.

This clone was seen a few times. The chain uses TRBV6-1 and TRBJ1-2, with 10 bases aligning to TRBD1. The CDR3 consists of 16 residues. Trimming at V came to 6 bases and at J to 6 bases, leaving 13 bases not matched to a gene. Looked up from germline, CDR1 is MNHNS and CDR2 is SASEGT. The CDR3 region has the DNA TGTGCCAGCAGGATCCCGGGACAGGGGCCTTTCGATGGCTACACCTTC. Residues: CASRIPGQGPFDGYTF.

This clone was counted a few times. V and J are TRBV6-1 and TRBJ1-2; D may be TRBD1 (6 bases). CDR3 size: 15 residues. Per the germline V gene, CDR1 is MNHNS and CDR2 is SASEGT. V was trimmed by 4 bases and J by 0 bases, leaving 12 bases between them. The CDR3 bases are TGTGCCAGCAGTGTAGCTTGGACAGCTAACTATGGCTACACCTTC. It encodes CASSVAWTANYGYTF.

This clone was observed at least ten times. The CDR3 sequence is CATSDRGFTDEQFF. For the CDR3, the DNA is TGTGCCACCAGTGACAGGGGGTTCACAGATGAGCAGTTCTTC. The V and J genes are TRBV24-1 and TRBJ2-1, with 7 positions matching TRBD1. Per germline, CDR1 KGHDR and CDR2 SFDVKD. The length of the CDR3 is 14 residues. Germline trimming cut 4 bases from V and 8 bases from J; bases unmatched to any gene: 7.

The chain links TRBV19 to TRBJ2-5; 7 bases line up with TRBD1. The V segment lost 6 bases and the J segment 3 bases; nucleotides outside the gene matches: 13. CDR1 and CDR2 from the germline V gene are LNHDA and SQIVND (reference sequence). CDR3 length: 16 amino acids. CDR3 sequence reads: CASSIMGQLLEETQYF. Here the CDR3 DNA reads TGTGCCAGTAGCATAATGGGACAGCTTTTAGAAGAGACCCAGTACTTC. Complete variable domain (other parts from reference TRBV19 and TRBJ2-5): DGGITQSPKYLFRKEGQNVTLSCEQNLNHDAMYWYRQDPGQGLRLIYYSQIVNDFQKGDIAEGYSVSREKKESFPLTVTSAQKNPTAFYLCASSIMGQLLEETQYFGPGTRLLVL.

In its sample, this clone was seen many times. The V call is TRBV6-1, the J call TRBJ2-2; D might be TRBD1 (6 bases). CDR3 length: 14 residues. V lost 6 bases, J lost 5 bases, and 13 bases lay in between. From germline, CDR1 is MNHNS and CDR2 SASEGT. CDR3 loop: CASSRGRGTGELFF. CDR3 DNA: TGTGCCAGCAGCAGGGGAAGGGGGACCGGGGAGCTGTTTTTT.

This clone has at least ten counts. This specimen includes other DNA sequences encoding the same CDR3. V usage is TRBV7-3 and J usage is TRBJ1-2; possibly TRBD1 for D (5 bases). V was shortened by 4 bases and J by 8 bases, with 17 bases between the two germline ends. The CDR3 totals 14 residues. From germline, CDR1 is SGHTA and CDR2 FQGTGA. CDR3: CASSSPRGLGGYTF. The CDR3 bases are TGTGCCAGCAGCTCTCCGCGGGGACTTGGGGGCTACACCTTC.

This clone was recorded a few times. The genes are TRBV6-2 or TRBV6-3 and TRBJ2-1; D remains ambiguous. Trimming cost V 2 bases and J 2 bases, with 7 bases left between them. The CDR3 runs to 14 residues. Per the germline V gene, CDR1 is MNHEY and CDR2 is SVGEGT. The CDR3, as DNA: TGTGCCAGCAGTTACGAAGGTCCCTACAATGAGCAGTTCTTC. Residues: CASSYEGPYNEQFF.

This clone was seen repeatedly, ten times or more. One junction end disagrees with the germline gene, perhaps due to a read error. This chain joins TRBV9 and TRBJ1-6, with a weak D call TRBD1 (6 bases). This CDR3 contains 12 residues. Germline V gene sequence: CDR1 SGDLS, CDR2 YYNGEE. The CDR3 nucleotides read TGTACCAGCAGCGGACAGAATTCACCCCTCCACTTT. Translation gives CTSSGQNSPLHF.

Concerning this clone: One junction end does not reproduce the germline sequence, and a read error may be involved. The chain uses TRBV7-9 and TRBJ2-1; D gene unclear. Germline V CDR1 and CDR2: SEHNR, FQNEAQ (reference sequence). The CDR3 is 11 residues long. As DNA, the CDR3 is TGTTCCAGCAGCCTCTTCAATGAGCAGTTCTTC. It encodes CSSSLFNEQFF.

This clone was found a few times. With a much larger clone just one base away, this may be a read error. The chain links TRBV12-3 or TRBV12-4 to TRBJ2-4; 10 bases fit TRBD2. After removal of 0 bases from V and 4 bases from J, the junction contained 15 bases not matched to a gene. The CDR3 spans 20 residues. The chain's CDR3 is CASSLASRLAGAAEKNIQYF. CDR3 sequence (DNA): TGTGCCAGCAGTTTAGCGTCGCGTCTAGCGGGAGCGGCGGAAAAAAACATTCAGTACTTC.

This clone showed up just a few times. The chain is built from TRBV6-1 and TRBJ2-7, with D perhaps given as TRBD1 or TRBD2 (6 bases each). Germline V gene sequence: CDR1 MNHNS, CDR2 SASEGT. The V end was cut by 6 bases, the J end by 6 bases, with 12 bases between. The CDR3 length is 12 residues. DNA of the CDR3: TGTGCCAGCAGCCGAGGGGGGTCCGAGCAGTACTTC. Translation gives CASSRGGSEQYF.

Notes on this clone: A read error is possible here, since a much larger clone lies one base away. The chain has TRBV20-1 and TRBJ2-1, with 8 bases matching TRBD2. The CDR3 covers 16 residues. Germline V gives CDR1 DFQATT, CDR2 SNEGSKA (reference sequence). Losses at the gene ends were 2 bases for V and 0 bases for J; bases not matched to a gene: 6. This chain's CDR3 is CSARHLAGSSYNEQFF. In nucleotides, the CDR3 is TGCAGTGCTAGACACCTAGCGGGTAGCTCCTACAATGAGCAGTTCTTC.

This clone is categorized as medium-sized. V usage is TRBV27 and J usage is TRBJ1-6; D may be TRBD1 (6 bases). Trimming pared 6 bases from V and 10 bases from J, leaving 13 bases between. This CDR3 comprises 13 residues. In germline, CDR1 is MNHEY, CDR2 SMNVEV (reference sequence). The CDR3 DNA reads TGTGCCAGCAGCCTCGGCGGGGGCTCACCCCTCCACTTT. Translated, it gives CASSLGGGSPLHF.

In this sample, this clone turned up a few times. The V gene is TRBV6-2 or TRBV6-3, the J gene TRBJ1-1, with unresolved D. The germline CDR1 and CDR2 sequences are MNHEY and SVGEGT. The CDR3 totals 15 residues. Trimming removed 0 bases at V and 3 bases at J, with 11 bases between. The CDR3, as DNA: TGTGCCAGCAGTTACTCGAAGCAGCCCCACACTGAAGCTTTCTTT. Protein sequence: CASSYSKQPHTEAFF.